This TCR beta chain was documented in a study of blood T cell repertoires in COVID-19. Study overall: Collection of acute and convalescent COVID-19 samples took place in the United States, Italy and Spain. In each case, the material was cDNA or gDNA derived from T cells, B-cell-depleted T cells, or PBMCs.

Original handling: By means of reference gene primer amplification, nucleated cell counts were estimated. Here immunoSEQ multiplex PCR was the method, and the copy in TCRdb shows in-frame clones only, minus some. V, J and clone size are those of that table, while D and trimming were read from the DNA. The top ten hold just under 9.5% of the sample, which has around 310,000 clones, around nine tenths seen once. CDR3 size: 11 residues. Germline V gives CDR1 KGHSH, CDR2 LQKENI. V lost 2 bases and J lost 8, with 6 bases in between. This clone was seen only once. Cohort 3 donors were reported recovered after two negative PCRs, clearance, or symptom resolution.

Input material: PBMCs or T cells enriched from blood (not recorded which). The rearrangement links TRBV18 to TRBJ1-1; no firm D call. The TCR comes from a woman in her 30s who had recovered from COVID-19. The CDR3 spells CASSPEREAFF. The CDR3 bases are TGTGCCAGCTCACCAGAGAGGGAAGCTTTCTTT.